A single sample is the source of the 9 T cell receptor beta chains below, sequenced in a study of cytomegalovirus exposure and HLA in healthy donors. TCRdb's copy holds only in-frame clones and misses some; the assay was immunoSEQ multiplex PCR. Of roughly 330,000 clones detected, around 90% appear once; the ten largest clones hold approximately 1.2%. Material: PBMCs. These receptors all stem from a woman in her 30s in good health and CMV-seropositive.

The gene calls are TRBV30 and TRBJ1-4; unclear D gene. The V and J ends lost 3 bases and 4 bases respectively, with 15 bases between them. Germline values: CDR1 GTSNPN, CDR2 SVGIG (reference sequence). This CDR3 comprises 15 residues. As DNA, the CDR3 is TGTGCCTGGAGGGCGTGGGAGTCCGGTAATGAAAAACTGTTTTTT. It is translated as CAWRAWESGNEKLFF.

A remark on this clone: This CDR3 is also generated by other DNA sequences in the sample. V usage is TRBV27 and J usage is TRBJ2-7; D may be TRBD1 (7 bases). The CDR3 has 14 residues. Trimming took 2 bases from V and 4 from J, leaving 12 bases between them. The germline CDR1 and CDR2 sequences are MNHEY and SMNVEV (reference sequence). For the CDR3, the DNA is TGTGCCAGCAGTTTAGGGGCAGGGGGGTACGAGCAGTACTTC. It is translated as CASSLGAGGYEQYF.

The genes are TRBV4-3 and TRBJ2-1; D call uncertain. The CDR3 totals 14 residues. The germline V gene encodes CDR1 LGHNA and CDR2 YSLEER. Trimming shortened V by 4 bases and J by 6 bases, and 13 bases separated the two germline ends. The CDR3 DNA is TGCGCCAGCAGCCGTGGAGCATCAGGCAATGAGCAGTTCTTC. Translated: CASSRGASGNEQFF.

The chain combines TRBV28 with TRBJ1-2, with TRBD1 matching over 12 bases. Losses at the gene ends were 6 bases for V and 6 bases for J; bases not matched to a gene: 17. Germline V gene sequence: CDR1 MDHEN, CDR2 SYDVKM. This CDR3 is 18 amino acids long. CDR3: CASSPPRDRGRRFHGYTF. The CDR3 DNA follows: TGTGCCAGCAGCCCCCCTAGGGACAGGGGGCGCCGCTTCCATGGCTACACCTTC.

The chain recombines TRBV7-2 with TRBJ2-7, with TRBD2 identical over 9 bases. CDR1 is SGHTA and CDR2 is FQGNSA in the germline V gene. The CDR3 loop spans 18 amino acids. The ends lost 5 bases at V and 2 bases at J; junction bases unmatched: 16. The CDR3 is CASSPRGGLAISPYEQYF. CDR3 DNA sequence: TGTGCCAGCAGCCCTAGGGGGGGACTAGCCATTTCCCCCTACGAGCAGTACTTC.

The V gene is TRBV5-1, the J gene TRBJ2-2; 9 bases match TRBD2. Unmatched junction bases numbered 11, after V lost 4 bases and J lost 1 base. The CDR3 sequence is 18 residues long. CDR1 is SGHRS, CDR2 YFSETQ, per germline. The CDR3 bases are TGCGCCAGCAGCCCCCGTCTAGCGGGAAAGGGGAACACCGGGGAGCTGTTTTTT. Protein sequence: CASSPRLAGKGNTGELFF.

In nucleotides, the CDR3 is TGTGCCAGCAGTGATCATCAGGGGGGCACTGAAGCTTTCTTT. As protein: CASSDHQGGTEAFF. The J gene is TRBJ1-1, the V gene TRBV2; 7 bases align to TRBD1. Germline CDR1 reads SNHLY; CDR2 reads FYNNEI. This CDR3 region has 14 residues. The junction had 5 bases not matched to a gene; V was cut back by 3 bases and J by 4 bases.

This clone was seen only once. V is TRBV5-1 and J is TRBJ1-1; perhaps TRBD1 as D (6 bases). Germline V gene sequence: CDR1 SGHRS, CDR2 YFSETQ. The CDR3 extends over 14 amino acids. The germline V and J ends were trimmed by 6 bases and 0 bases, with 12 bases remaining between them. DNA for the CDR3: TGCGCCAGCAAGGCAGGGGAAATGAACACTGAAGCTTTCTTT. This translates into CASKAGEMNTEAFF.

Only one count was recorded for this clone. This rearrangement joins TRBV19 to TRBJ2-1, with TRBD2 matching 9 bases. Per the germline V gene, CDR1 is LNHDA and CDR2 is SQIVND (reference sequence). This CDR3 has 15 residues. The J segment lost 3 bases and the V segment lost 1 base, leaving 1 base of the junction unmatched. CDR3 in DNA: TGTGCCAGTAGTATAGCTAGCGGGATCTACAATGAGCAGTTCTTC. Its translation: CASSIASGIYNEQFF.